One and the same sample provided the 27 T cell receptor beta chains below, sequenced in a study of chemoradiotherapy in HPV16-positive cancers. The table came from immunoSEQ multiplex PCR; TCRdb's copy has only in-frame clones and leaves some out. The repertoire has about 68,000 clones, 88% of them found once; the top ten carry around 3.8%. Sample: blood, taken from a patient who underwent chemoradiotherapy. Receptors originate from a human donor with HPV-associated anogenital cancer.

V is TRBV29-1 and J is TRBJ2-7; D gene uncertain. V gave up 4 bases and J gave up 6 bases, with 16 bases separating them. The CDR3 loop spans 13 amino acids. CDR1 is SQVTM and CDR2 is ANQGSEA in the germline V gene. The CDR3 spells CSVGFTVPGEQYF. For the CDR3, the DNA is TGCAGCGTTGGGTTTACAGTCCCTGGCGAGCAGTACTTC.

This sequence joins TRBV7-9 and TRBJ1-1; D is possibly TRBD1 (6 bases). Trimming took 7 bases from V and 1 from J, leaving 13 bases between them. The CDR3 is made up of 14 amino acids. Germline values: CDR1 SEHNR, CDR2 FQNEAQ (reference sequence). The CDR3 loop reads CASTRMGANTEAFF. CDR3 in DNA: TGTGCCAGCACCCGTATGGGGGCGAACACTGAAGCTTTCTTT.

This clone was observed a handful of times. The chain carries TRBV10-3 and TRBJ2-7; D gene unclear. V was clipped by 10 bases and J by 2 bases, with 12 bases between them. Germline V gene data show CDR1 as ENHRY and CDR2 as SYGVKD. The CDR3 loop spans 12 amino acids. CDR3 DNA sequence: TGTGCCAGATTAAGGGCGCCCTACGAGCAGTACTTC. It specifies CARLRAPYEQYF.

CDR3 protein: CASSPFLEGSSTEAFF. The CDR3 bases are TGTGCCAGCAGCCCCTTTTTGGAGGGAAGTTCCACTGAAGCTTTCTTT. V usage is TRBV7-6 and J usage is TRBJ1-1, with D unclear. The ends were cut back, 5 bases at V and 4 bases at J, with 20 bases in the middle. The CDR3 runs 16 residues. CDR1 and CDR2 (germline): SGHVS, FNYEAQ.

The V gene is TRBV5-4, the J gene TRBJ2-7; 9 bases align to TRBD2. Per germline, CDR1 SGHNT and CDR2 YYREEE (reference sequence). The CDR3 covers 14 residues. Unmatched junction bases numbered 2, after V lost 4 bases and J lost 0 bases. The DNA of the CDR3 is TGTGCCAGCAGCCGCGGGGGGGCCTCCTACGAGCAGTACTTC. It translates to CASSRGGASYEQYF.

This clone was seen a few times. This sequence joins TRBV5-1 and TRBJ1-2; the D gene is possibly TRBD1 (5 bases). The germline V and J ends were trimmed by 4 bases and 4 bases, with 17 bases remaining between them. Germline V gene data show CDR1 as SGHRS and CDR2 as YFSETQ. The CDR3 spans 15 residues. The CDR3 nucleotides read TGCGCCAGCAGCGACGCCCGTACAGGCTCCTATGGCTACACCTTC. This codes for CASSDARTGSYGYTF.

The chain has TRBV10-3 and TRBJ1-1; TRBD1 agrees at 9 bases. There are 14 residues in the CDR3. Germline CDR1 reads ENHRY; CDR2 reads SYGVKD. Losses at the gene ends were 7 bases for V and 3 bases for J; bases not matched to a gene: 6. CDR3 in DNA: TGTGCCATCAACAGGGGGCTCGGTGACACTGAAGCTTTCTTT. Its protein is CAINRGLGDTEAFF.

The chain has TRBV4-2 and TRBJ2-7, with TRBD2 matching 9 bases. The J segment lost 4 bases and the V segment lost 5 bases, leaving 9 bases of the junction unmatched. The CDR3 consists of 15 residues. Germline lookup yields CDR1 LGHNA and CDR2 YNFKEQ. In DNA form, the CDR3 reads TGTGCCAGCAGCGTCGGGACTAGCCGGTCGTACGAGCAGTACTTC. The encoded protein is CASSVGTSRSYEQYF.

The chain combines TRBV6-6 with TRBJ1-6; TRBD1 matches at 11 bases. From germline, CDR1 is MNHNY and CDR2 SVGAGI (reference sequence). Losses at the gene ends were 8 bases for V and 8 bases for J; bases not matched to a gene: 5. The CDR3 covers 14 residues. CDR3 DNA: TGTGCCAGCCAGACGGGACAGGGGGATTCACCCCTCCACTTT. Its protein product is CASQTGQGDSPLHF.

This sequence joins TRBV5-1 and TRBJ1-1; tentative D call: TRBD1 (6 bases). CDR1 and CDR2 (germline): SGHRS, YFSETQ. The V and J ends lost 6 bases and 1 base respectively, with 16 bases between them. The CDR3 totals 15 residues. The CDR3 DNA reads TGCGCCAGCACCCCGAGGGGGGGTGCGAACACTGAAGCTTTCTTT. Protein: CASTPRGGANTEAFF.

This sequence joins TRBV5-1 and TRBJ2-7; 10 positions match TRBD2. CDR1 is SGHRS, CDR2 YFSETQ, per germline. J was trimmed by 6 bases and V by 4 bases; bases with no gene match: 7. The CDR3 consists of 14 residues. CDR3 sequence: CASSLGTSDSEQYF. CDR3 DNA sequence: TGCGCCAGCAGCCTGGGGACTAGCGACTCCGAGCAGTACTTC.

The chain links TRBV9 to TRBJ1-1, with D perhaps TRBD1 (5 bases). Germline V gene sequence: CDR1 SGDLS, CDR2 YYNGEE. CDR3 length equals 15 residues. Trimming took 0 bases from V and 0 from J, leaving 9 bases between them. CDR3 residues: CASSVGAGLNTEAFF. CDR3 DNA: TGTGCCAGCAGCGTAGGCGCAGGGCTGAACACTGAAGCTTTCTTT.

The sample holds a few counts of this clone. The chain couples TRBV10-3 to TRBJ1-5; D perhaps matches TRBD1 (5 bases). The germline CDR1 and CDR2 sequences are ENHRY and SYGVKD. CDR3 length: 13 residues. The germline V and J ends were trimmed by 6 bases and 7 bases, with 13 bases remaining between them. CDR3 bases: TGTGCCATCAGGAGGGGTGTTTCCCAGCCCCAGCATTTT. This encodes CAIRRGVSQPQHF.

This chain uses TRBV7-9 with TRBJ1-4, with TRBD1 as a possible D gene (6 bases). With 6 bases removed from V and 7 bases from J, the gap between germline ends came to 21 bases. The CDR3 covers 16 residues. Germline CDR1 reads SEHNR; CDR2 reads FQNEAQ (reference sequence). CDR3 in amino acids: CASRFSGTHSGEKLFF. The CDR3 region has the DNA TGTGCCAGCAGGTTCTCCGGGACACATAGTGGTGAAAAACTGTTTTTT.

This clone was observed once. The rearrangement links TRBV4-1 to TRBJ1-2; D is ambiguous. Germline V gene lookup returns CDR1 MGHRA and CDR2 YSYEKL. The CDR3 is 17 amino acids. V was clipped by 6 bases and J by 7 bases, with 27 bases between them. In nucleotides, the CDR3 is TGCGCCAGCAGGGGAGTCCTCGAAAGGAAGGAAGTTAGTGGCTACACCTTC. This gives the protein CASRGVLERKEVSGYTF.

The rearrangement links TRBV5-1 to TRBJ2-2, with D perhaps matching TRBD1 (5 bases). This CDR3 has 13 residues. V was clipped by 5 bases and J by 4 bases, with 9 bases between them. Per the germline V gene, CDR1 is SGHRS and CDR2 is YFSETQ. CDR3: CASSPDSTGELFF. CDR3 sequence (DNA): TGCGCCAGCAGTCCTGACAGCACCGGGGAGCTGTTTTTT.

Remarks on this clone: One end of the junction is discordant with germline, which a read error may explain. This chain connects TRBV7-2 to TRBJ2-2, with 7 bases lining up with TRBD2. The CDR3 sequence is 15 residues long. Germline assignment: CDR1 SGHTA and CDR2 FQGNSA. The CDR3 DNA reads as TGTGCCAGCAGATTAGCGGGCGTGAACACCGGGGAGCTGTTTTTT. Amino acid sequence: CASRLAGVNTGELFF.

The CDR3 region has the DNA TGTGCCAGCAGCCAAACCCGGGGGGGGTATAGCACAGATACGCAGTATTTT. Its translation is CASSQTRGGYSTDTQYF. The rearrangement joins TRBV14 to TRBJ2-3; 8 bases map to TRBD2. The CDR3 spans 17 residues. Germline CDR1 and CDR2: SGHDN and FVKESK. Trimming took 2 bases from V and 0 from J; bases not matched to a gene: 7.

The CDR3 coding sequence is TGTGCCAGCAGCACACCGGGACAGGGGGCGACGTACTTC. It is translated as CASSTPGQGATYF. The rearrangement joins TRBV5-6 to TRBJ2-7; TRBD1 matches 12 bases. Trimming cost V 4 bases and J 12 bases; bases outside gene matches: 8. Germline CDR1 and CDR2: SGHDT and YYEEEE. This CDR3 region has 13 residues.

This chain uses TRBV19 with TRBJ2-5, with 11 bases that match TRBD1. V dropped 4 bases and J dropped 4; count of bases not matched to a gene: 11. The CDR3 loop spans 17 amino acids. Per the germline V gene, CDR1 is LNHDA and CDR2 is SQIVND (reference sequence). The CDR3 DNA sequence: TGTGCCAGTAGTACACCCTATGGACAGGGGGCCGTAGAGACCCAGTACTTC. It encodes CASSTPYGQGAVETQYF.

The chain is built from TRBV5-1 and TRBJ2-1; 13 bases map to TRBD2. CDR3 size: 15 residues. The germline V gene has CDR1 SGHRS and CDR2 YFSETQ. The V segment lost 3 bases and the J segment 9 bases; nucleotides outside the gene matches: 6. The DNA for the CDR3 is TGCGCCAGCAGCTCACTAGCGGGAGGGCCGGTTGAGCAGTTCTTC. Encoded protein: CASSSLAGGPVEQFF.

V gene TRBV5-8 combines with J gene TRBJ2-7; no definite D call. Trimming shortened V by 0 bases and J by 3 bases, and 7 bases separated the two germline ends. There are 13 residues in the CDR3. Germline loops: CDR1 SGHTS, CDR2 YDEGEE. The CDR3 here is CASSLARSYEQYF. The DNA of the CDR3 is TGTGCCAGCAGCTTGGCAAGGAGCTACGAGCAGTACTTC.

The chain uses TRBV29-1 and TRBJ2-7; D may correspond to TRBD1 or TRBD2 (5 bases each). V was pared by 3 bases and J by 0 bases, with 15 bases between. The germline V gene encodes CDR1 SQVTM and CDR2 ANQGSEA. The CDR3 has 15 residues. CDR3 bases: TGCAGCGTTGAGGGTGGGCCAGGGAGCTCCTACGAGCAGTACTTC. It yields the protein CSVEGGPGSSYEQYF.

The CDR3 DNA reads TGTGCCAGCAGCCCCCACCACGAGCAGTACTTC. It encodes CASSPHHEQYF. The V and J genes are TRBV11-2 and TRBJ2-7; no firm D call. From germline, CDR1 is SGHAT and CDR2 FQNNGV. Deletions cut 5 bases from V and 5 bases from J, with 7 bases between. The CDR3 is 11 amino acids.

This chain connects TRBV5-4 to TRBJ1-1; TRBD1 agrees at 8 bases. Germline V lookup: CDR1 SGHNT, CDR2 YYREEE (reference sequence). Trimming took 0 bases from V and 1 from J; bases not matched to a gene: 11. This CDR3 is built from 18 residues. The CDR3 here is CASSLAMSGQAANTEAFF. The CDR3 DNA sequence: TGTGCCAGCAGCTTGGCCATGTCGGGACAGGCCGCGAACACTGAAGCTTTCTTT.

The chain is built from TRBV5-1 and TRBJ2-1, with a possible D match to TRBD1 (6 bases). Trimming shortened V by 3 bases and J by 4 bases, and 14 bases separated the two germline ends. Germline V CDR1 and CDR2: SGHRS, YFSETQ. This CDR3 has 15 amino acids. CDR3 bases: TGCGCCAGCAGCTCGGAAGGACAGACGTACAATGAGCAGTTCTTC. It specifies CASSSEGQTYNEQFF.

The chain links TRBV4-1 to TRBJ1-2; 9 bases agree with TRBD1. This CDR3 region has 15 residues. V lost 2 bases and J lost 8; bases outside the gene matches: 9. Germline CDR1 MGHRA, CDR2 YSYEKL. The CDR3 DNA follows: TGCGCCAGCAGCCAAATCAGACAGGGGGTGGGAGGCTACACCTTC. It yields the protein CASSQIRQGVGGYTF.